The 23 T cell receptor beta chains listed next were all sequenced from one sample in a study of shared clonotypes between healthy human individuals. Generated by immunoSEQ multiplex PCR, the TCRdb table keeps only in-frame clones and is missing some. Among about 2.4 million clones, 80% to 95% were seen once, and the ten largest hold approximately 0.35%. The specimen sequenced was naive CD4+ T cells from PBMCs. This sample's subset: CD45RA+ positively selected. Receptor source: a man in his late teens or twenties in good health. Some clones in this sample may be carry-over from other donors' samples.

In regard to this clone: The junction differs from germline at one of its ends, possibly a read error. V and J are TRBV28 and TRBJ2-7, with 13 bases fitting TRBD2. CDR1 and CDR2 from the germline V gene are MDHEN and SYDVKM. This CDR3 is built from 15 residues. The CDR3 sequence: CASSSQPGLAGKTHF. Here the CDR3 DNA reads TGTGCCAGCAGCTCCCAACCGGGACTAGCGGGAAAGACGCACTTC.

V usage is TRBV7-9 and J usage is TRBJ2-5; TRBD1 matches at 8 bases. Looked up from germline, CDR1 is SEHNR and CDR2 is FQNEAQ (reference sequence). With V trimmed by 4 bases and J by 5 bases, 6 bases remained unmatched. The CDR3 has 14 amino acids. In nucleotides, the CDR3 is TGTGCCAGCAGCTCCTGGACAGGGCACGAGACCCAGTACTTC. Translating it yields CASSSWTGHETQYF.

The chain recombines TRBV4-1 with TRBJ2-1, with 7 bases aligning to TRBD1. The CDR3 is 13 amino acids. The ends lost 5 bases at V and 8 bases at J; junction bases unmatched: 6. CDR1 and CDR2 from the germline V gene are MGHRA and YSYEKL. The CDR3 bases are TGCGCCAGCAGCTTCCGGACAGGCGATGAGCAGTTCTTC. Translating gives CASSFRTGDEQFF.

As regards this clone: The sample carries other DNA sequences with the same CDR3. V and J are TRBV28 and TRBJ2-2; TRBD1 agrees at 9 bases. The CDR3 is made up of 15 amino acids. Germline V gene sequence: CDR1 MDHEN, CDR2 SYDVKM. The trim removed 3 bases at V and 4 bases at J, leaving 3 bases unmatched. This CDR3 reads CASSLGQGSTGELFF. DNA of the CDR3: TGTGCCAGCAGTTTGGGACAGGGTTCCACCGGGGAGCTGTTTTTT.

V is TRBV7-3 and J is TRBJ2-1; 8 positions agree with TRBD2. The CDR3 runs 16 residues. Germline trimming cut 1 base from V and 7 bases from J; bases unmatched to any gene: 9. Germline V gene lookup returns CDR1 SGHTA and CDR2 FQGTGA. The CDR3 nucleotides are TGTGCCAGCAGCTTAAGTTCTAGCGGGTTGTATAATGAGCAGTTCTTC. This gives the protein CASSLSSSGLYNEQFF.

Notes on this clone: Other DNA variants within this sample encode the same CDR3. The chain uses TRBV28 and TRBJ2-5; TRBD2 might be the D (5 bases). The germline V gene has CDR1 MDHEN and CDR2 SYDVKM. The length of the CDR3 is 12 residues. V was clipped by 6 bases and J by 5 bases, with 10 bases between them. The CDR3 reads CASRGPGETQYF. DNA of the CDR3: TGTGCCAGCAGGGGCCCGGGGGAGACCCAGTACTTC.

In this sample, this clone turned up a few times. The chain uses TRBV5-1 and TRBJ1-1; weak D call: TRBD1 (5 bases). Trimming removed 3 bases at V and 0 bases at J, with 9 bases between. The CDR3 consists of 14 residues. Germline V gene lookup returns CDR1 SGHRS and CDR2 YFSETQ. CDR3 sequence: CASSYDRLNTEAFF. CDR3 bases: TGCGCCAGCAGCTACGACAGACTGAACACTGAAGCTTTCTTT.

V usage is TRBV28 and J usage is TRBJ2-2; unclear D gene. V gave up 9 bases and J gave up 4 bases, with 6 bases separating them. The CDR3 loop spans 11 amino acids. Germline-derived CDR1 and CDR2 are MDHEN and SYDVKM. This CDR3 is CASRFTGELFF. The CDR3 DNA follows: TGTGCCAGTAGATTCACCGGGGAGCTGTTTTTT.

This chain connects TRBV5-1 to TRBJ2-1; 7 bases match TRBD2. J was trimmed by 6 bases and V by 4 bases; bases with no gene match: 7. The germline gives CDR1 SGHRS, CDR2 YFSETQ. The CDR3 length is 14 residues. CDR3 amino acids: CASSGKAGPNEQFF. The CDR3 DNA follows: TGCGCCAGCAGCGGTAAAGCGGGACCCAATGAGCAGTTCTTC.

The chain combines TRBV7-8 with TRBJ1-3; 10 bases are a match to TRBD1. Germline values: CDR1 SGHVS, CDR2 FQNEAQ. The J segment lost 1 base and the V segment lost 4 bases, leaving 10 bases of the junction unmatched. This CDR3 contains 18 residues. The CDR3 reads CASSSPGTGVQSGNTIYF. The CDR3 DNA reads TGTGCCAGCAGCTCACCGGGGACAGGGGTGCAGTCTGGAAACACCATATATTTT.

The V gene is TRBV27, the J gene TRBJ2-1, with TRBD1 as a possible D gene (6 bases). V gave up 4 bases and J gave up 12 bases, with 22 bases separating them. The CDR3 has 15 residues. The germline CDR1 and CDR2 sequences are MNHEY and SMNVEV (reference sequence). The CDR3 bases are TGTGCCAGCAGTTATGGGGGCCCTACTAGTTTACGGCAGTTCTTC. Encoded protein: CASSYGGPTSLRQFF.

The gene calls are TRBV7-9 and TRBJ2-3; D uncertain. Germline CDR1 and CDR2: SEHNR and FQNEAQ (reference sequence). This CDR3 is built from 11 residues. The V end was cut by 8 bases, the J end by 6 bases, with 9 bases between. The CDR3 region is CASGKSDTQYF. The CDR3, as DNA: TGTGCCAGCGGAAAATCTGATACGCAGTATTTT.

The chain has TRBV14 and TRBJ1-2, with 8 bases that match TRBD1. Per germline, CDR1 SGHDN and CDR2 FVKESK. This CDR3 has 16 amino acids. V lost 0 bases, J lost 4 bases, and 7 bases stayed unmatched. CDR3 coding DNA: TGTGCCAGCAGCCAAGACCCGGACAGGGAAGGCTATGGCTACACCTTC. Its protein is CASSQDPDREGYGYTF.

This chain uses TRBV11-2 with TRBJ2-1; 8 nucleotides line up with TRBD2. The length of the CDR3 is 11 residues. Germline trimming cut 10 bases from V and 10 bases from J; bases unmatched to any gene: 6. Germline lookup yields CDR1 SGHAT and CDR2 FQNNGV. CDR3 sequence: CATAGAREQFF. In nucleotides, the CDR3 is TGTGCCACAGCGGGAGCCCGGGAGCAGTTCTTC. Full variable domain (missing parts from reference TRBV11-2 and TRBJ2-1): EAGVAQSPRYKIIEKRQSVAFWCNPISGHATLYWYQQILGQGPKLLIQFQNNGVVDDSQLPKDRFSAERLKGVDSTLKIQPAKLEDSAVYLCATAGAREQFFGPGTRLTVL.

The rearrangement links TRBV6-5 to TRBJ2-1; TRBD1 is a possible D gene (6 bases). Trimming pared 4 bases from V and 5 bases from J, leaving 15 bases between. The CDR3 is 15 amino acids. Germline CDR1 reads MNHEY; CDR2 reads SVGAGI. CDR3 residues: CASSSPGTYNNEQFF. The CDR3 DNA reads TGTGCCAGCAGTTCCCCCGGGACATATAACAATGAGCAGTTCTTC.

The V call is TRBV7-3, the J call TRBJ2-7; 7 bases are shared with TRBD1. J gave up 0 bases and V 6 bases, and 8 bases lay outside the gene matches. Looked up from germline, CDR1 is SGHTA and CDR2 is FQGTGA. There are 15 residues in the CDR3. The CDR3 reads CASRSGQASSYEQYF. In DNA form, the CDR3 reads TGTGCCAGCAGGTCCGGACAGGCGAGCTCCTACGAGCAGTACTTC.

The chain employs TRBV28 and TRBJ1-5, with unresolved D. The germline V and J ends were trimmed by 7 bases and 3 bases, with 7 bases remaining between them. The CDR3 runs to 12 residues. Looked up from germline, CDR1 is MDHEN and CDR2 is SYDVKM. This CDR3 reads CASNPPNQPQHF. In DNA form, the CDR3 reads TGTGCCAGCAACCCTCCCAATCAGCCCCAGCATTTT.

The chain employs TRBV5-5 and TRBJ1-5; no clear D. The germline V gene encodes CDR1 SGHKS and CDR2 YYEKEE (reference sequence). The CDR3 has 12 residues. Trimming stripped 4 bases from V and 7 bases from J, with 9 bases between. The CDR3 coding sequence is TGTGCCAGCAGCCCCTTTAGCCAGCCCCAGCATTTT. It is translated as CASSPFSQPQHF.

This clone showed up just once. V usage is TRBV28 and J usage is TRBJ2-2, with D perhaps TRBD1 (6 bases). CDR1 and CDR2 from the germline V gene are MDHEN and SYDVKM. The germline V and J ends were trimmed by 3 bases and 5 bases, with 13 bases remaining between them. The CDR3 length is 15 residues. The DNA of the CDR3 is TGTGCCAGCAGTTTCTTGGGGGCCCGTACCGGGGAGCTGTTTTTT. Encoded protein: CASSFLGARTGELFF.

The chain links TRBV18 to TRBJ2-5; D is unresolved. Per germline, CDR1 KGHSH and CDR2 LQKENI. Trimming pared 9 bases from V and 5 bases from J, leaving 16 bases between. The CDR3 length is 13 residues. The CDR3 nucleotides are TGTGCCAGTCAACTCCTGGGCCCGGAGACCCAGTACTTC. Translating gives CASQLLGPETQYF.

The V gene is TRBV7-8, the J gene TRBJ1-2, with unresolved D. The length of the CDR3 is 13 residues. The V end lost 1 base, the J end lost 8 bases, and 11 bases lay between the germline ends. Germline V gene sequence: CDR1 SGHVS, CDR2 FQNEAQ. The CDR3 sequence is CASSLDDRPGYTF. CDR3 bases: TGTGCCAGCAGCTTAGATGACCGCCCCGGCTACACCTTC.

The rearrangement joins TRBV6-6 to TRBJ2-1, with 10 bases matching TRBD2. This CDR3 is 16 amino acids long. In germline, CDR1 is MNHNY, CDR2 SVGAGI (reference sequence). Trimming took 2 bases from V and 6 from J; bases not matched to a gene: 7. In DNA, the CDR3 is TGTGCCAGCAGTTACGAACTAGCGGGACTAGGCAATGAGCAGTTCTTC. Translating gives CASSYELAGLGNEQFF.

V is TRBV6-1 and J is TRBJ2-1; D call uncertain. The CDR3 consists of 15 residues. V lost 6 bases, J lost 5 bases, and 17 bases lay in between. The V gene's germline CDR1 is MNHNS and CDR2 SASEGT. Written as DNA, the CDR3 is TGTGCCAGCAGGAGCCCCTATCCCACTCACAATGAGCAGTTCTTC. Its translation: CASRSPYPTHNEQFF.